The clone carrying this T cell receptor (beta chain) was recorded a few times. Its antigen is still unknown. The data derive from a study of T cell repertoires in cytomegalovirus infection. About the research overall: Alongside well-studied HLA-B-restricted CMV epitopes, recently identified HLA-C-restricted CMV epitopes were also used. Through public TCR beta signatures, both CMV infection and matching HLA type were indicated. Study-wide points: Clonotypes of TCR beta that were HLA-C-restricted and CMV-specific dominated the ex vivo response. Accumulated public TCR beta family frequency recognized individuals carrying CMV together with the relevant HLA.

TCRdb ran MiXCR on the reads and lists one entry per CDR3 protein. The sample comprises hundreds of thousands of distinct CDR3 sequences, about 39% of which are singletons, and about 39% rests with the top ten. Sequencing was performed on cultured PBMCs, taken from culture after CMV antigen stimulation. The sequence was collected from a human donor in good health (CMV status not recorded). Some clones in this sample may be carry-over from other donors' samples.

The CDR3 DNA reads as TGTGCCAGCAGGTGGGGGACGGGACCCTACGAGCAGTACTTC. Translation gives CASRWGTGPYEQYF. V usage is TRBV12-3 or TRBV12-4 and J usage is TRBJ2-7, with D perhaps being TRBD1 or TRBD2 (5 bases each). The CDR3 runs to 14 residues. V shed 6 bases and J shed 2 bases, with 14 bases lying between them.